A few counts support the clone carrying this T cell receptor beta chain. What it binds is not known. Germline V gives CDR1 DFQATT, CDR2 SNEGSKA (reference sequence). With V trimmed by 5 bases and J by 3 bases, 11 bases remained unmatched. The CDR3 is 15 amino acids. These data are taken from a study of human T cells and chemical hapten exposure. On the study more broadly: Patch tests containing 0.01% DPC, applied to the upper back, were read at 6 days. Patients were mainly female, each with alopecia areata, totalis or universalis. Study findings and constraints: Counts of TCRs above 1 in 1000 frequency stayed unchanged with DPC sensitization. Against controls, expanded TCRs gave rise to significantly more large CDR3 similarity clusters.

As for time point: patch test 1, 2 weeks after DPC sensitization. Treatment here: therapeutic diphenylcyclopropenone sensitization with weekly scalp DPC. The starting material, unfractionated whole blood, was used for total RNA extraction. TCRdb independently ran MiXCR on the RACE reads; one entry per CDR3 protein. The sample lists tens of thousands of distinct CDR3 sequences; more than 9.5% were seen once. The TCR originated in a woman aged 40 to 50 with alopecia areata. Some clones in this sample may be carry-over from other donors' samples. The sample consisted of whole blood, taken in connection with sensitization to the hapten diphenylcyclopropenone (DPC). The rearrangement joins TRBV20-1 to TRBJ2-7; 9 nucleotides agree with TRBD1. The CDR3 nucleotides are TGCAGTGCTTACGTCCCCGGGACAGGGAACTACGAGCAGTACTTC. It translates to CSAYVPGTGNYEQYF.